The text below deals with one TCR beta chain. Its target is unknown. Sequencing relied on immunoSEQ assay v3.0, run at survey level. The assay was immunoSEQ multiplex PCR, and TCRdb's table has in-frame clones only and misses some. The sample shows approximately 15,000 clones, around 90% of them seen only once. This entry is derived from a study of long-term antiretroviral therapy in people with HIV. Trimming left V 0 bases short and J 7 bases short, with 10 bases between. CDR1 is MNHNY and CDR2 is SVGAGI in the germline V gene (reference sequence). There are 14 residues in the CDR3. Study-level findings and limits: Dominance of pre-ART expanded clones persisted, fluctuating and often declining after ART. Spans of CDR3 length were tighter for HIV repertoires than for controls. Nothing was known about ART adherence, viral resistance or changes in therapy.

This specimen was unsorted PBMCs, taken 6.2 years after starting antiretroviral therapy. The source of this sequence is a man aged 35 to 55 with HIV. The chain couples TRBV6-6 to TRBJ1-5; perhaps TRBD1 as D (6 bases). The DNA for the CDR3 is TGTGCCAGCAGTTACTCGACGGGGGGCCAGCCCCAGCATTTT. Protein product: CASSYSTGGQPQHF.